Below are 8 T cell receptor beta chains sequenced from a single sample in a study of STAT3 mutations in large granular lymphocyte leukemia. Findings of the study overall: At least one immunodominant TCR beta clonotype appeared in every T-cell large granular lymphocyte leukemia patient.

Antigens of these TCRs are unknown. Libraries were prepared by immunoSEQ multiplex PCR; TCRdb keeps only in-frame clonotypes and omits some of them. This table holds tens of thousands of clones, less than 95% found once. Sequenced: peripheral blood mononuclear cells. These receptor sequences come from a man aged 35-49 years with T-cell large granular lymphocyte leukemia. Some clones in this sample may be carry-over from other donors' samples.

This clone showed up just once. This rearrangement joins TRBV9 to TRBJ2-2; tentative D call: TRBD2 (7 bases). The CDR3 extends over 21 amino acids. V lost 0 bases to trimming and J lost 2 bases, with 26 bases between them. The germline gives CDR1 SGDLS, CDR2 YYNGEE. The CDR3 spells CASSVGRLGGPRQGNTGELFF. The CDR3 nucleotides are TGTGCCAGCAGCGTAGGTCGTCTCGGGGGGCCAAGGCAGGGAAACACCGGGGAGCTGTTTTTT.

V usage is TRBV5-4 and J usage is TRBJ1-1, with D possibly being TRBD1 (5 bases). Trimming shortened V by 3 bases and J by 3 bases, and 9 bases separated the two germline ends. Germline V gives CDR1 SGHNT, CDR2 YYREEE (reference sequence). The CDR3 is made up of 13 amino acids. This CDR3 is CASSYRDYTEAFF. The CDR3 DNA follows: TGTGCCAGCAGCTACCGGGACTACACTGAAGCTTTCTTT.

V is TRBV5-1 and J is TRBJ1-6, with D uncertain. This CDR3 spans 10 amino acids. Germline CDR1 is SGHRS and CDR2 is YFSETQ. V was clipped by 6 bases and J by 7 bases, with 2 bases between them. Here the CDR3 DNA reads TGCGCCAGCAAAAATTCACCCCTCCACTTT. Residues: CASKNSPLHF.

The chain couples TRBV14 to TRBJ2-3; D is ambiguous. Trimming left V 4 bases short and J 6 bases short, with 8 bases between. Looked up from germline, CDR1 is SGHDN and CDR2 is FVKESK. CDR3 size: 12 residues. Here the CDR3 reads CASSPSSDTQYF. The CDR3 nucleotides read TGTGCCAGCAGCCCTAGTTCTGATACGCAGTATTTT.

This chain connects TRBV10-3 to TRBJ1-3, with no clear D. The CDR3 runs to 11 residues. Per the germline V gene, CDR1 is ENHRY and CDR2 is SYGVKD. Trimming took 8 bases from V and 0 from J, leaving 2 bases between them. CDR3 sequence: CAIVSGNTIYF. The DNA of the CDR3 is TGTGCCATCGTCTCTGGAAACACCATATATTTT.

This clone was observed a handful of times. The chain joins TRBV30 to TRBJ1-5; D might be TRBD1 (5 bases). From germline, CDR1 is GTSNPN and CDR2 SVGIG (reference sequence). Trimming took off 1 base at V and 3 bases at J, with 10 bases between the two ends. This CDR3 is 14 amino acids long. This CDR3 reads CAWSAQGYNQPQHF. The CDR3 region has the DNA TGTGCCTGGAGTGCCCAGGGATACAATCAGCCCCAGCATTTT.

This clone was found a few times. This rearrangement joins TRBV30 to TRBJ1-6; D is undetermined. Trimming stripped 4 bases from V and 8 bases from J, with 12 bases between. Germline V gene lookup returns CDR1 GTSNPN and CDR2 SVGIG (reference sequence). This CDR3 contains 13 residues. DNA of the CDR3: TGTGCCTGGAATCGGGGAACGGATTCACCCCTCCACTTT. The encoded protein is CAWNRGTDSPLHF.

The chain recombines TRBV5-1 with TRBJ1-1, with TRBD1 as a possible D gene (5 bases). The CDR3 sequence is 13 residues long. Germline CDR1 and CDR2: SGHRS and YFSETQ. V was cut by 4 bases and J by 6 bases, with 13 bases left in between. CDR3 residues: CASSPPSGAEAFF. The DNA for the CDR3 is TGCGCCAGCAGCCCCCCGTCGGGGGCTGAAGCTTTCTTT.